The present entry profiles one T cell receptor beta chain with its context. These data come from a study of cytomegalovirus exposure and HLA in healthy donors. The study ran its PCR with 60 Vbeta and 13 Jbeta primers. Sequenced by immunoSEQ multiplex PCR; TCRdb stores in-frame clones only, minus some. This repertoire shows approximately 260,000 clones, about 90% found once; its top ten account for less than 2%. CDR3 size: 18 residues. Germline values: CDR1 SGHRS, CDR2 YFSETQ. The V segment lost 0 bases and the J segment 6 bases; nucleotides outside the gene matches: 8. The chain joins TRBV5-1 to TRBJ2-2; 13 bases align to TRBD2. The sequence was collected from a girl aged 2 to 9 in good health and CMV-seronegative. The specimen sequenced was PBMCs. The CDR3 region is CASSLGLAGGWSAGELFF. The DNA of the CDR3 is TGCGCCAGCAGCTTGGGACTAGCGGGGGGTTGGAGCGCCGGGGAGCTGTTTTTT.